The 11 T cell receptor beta chains reported below all come from one sample, sequenced in a study of T-cell reconstitution after alpha-beta-depleted transplantation in children. TCRbeta library preparation incorporated unique molecular identifiers. TCRdb re-derived calls from the PCR reads in MiXCR, one entry per CDR3 protein. There are about 980,000 distinct CDR3 sequences in the sample; 25% to 35% occur only once, and over 25% lies in the top ten. Source: PBMCs, mostly from graft donor cells, taken 360 days after TCRalphabeta/CD19-depleted stem cell transplant. The receptors were gathered from a boy less than two years old who had a stem cell transplant for SCID, so the T cells may come from the graft donor.

This clonotype appeared a few times. In DNA form, the CDR3 reads TGTGCCAGCAGTGTTGCAGGGGAGAAGGGTTGGGAGCAGTACTTC. Translating gives CASSVAGEKGWEQYF. The rearrangement uses TRBV25-1 and TRBJ2-7, with D maybe TRBD1 (6 bases). CDR3 size: 15 residues. The V end was cut by 4 bases, the J end by 7 bases, with 20 bases between. The V gene's germline CDR1 is MGHDK and CDR2 SYGVNS.

V and J are TRBV7-2 and TRBJ1-6; D unresolved. Germline V lookup: CDR1 SGHTA, CDR2 FQGNSA. The CDR3 loop spans 13 amino acids. V was shortened by 2 bases and J by 8 bases, with 7 bases between the two germline ends. For the CDR3, the DNA is TGTGCCAGCAGCTTAATGATGGATTCACCCCTCCACTTT. It encodes CASSLMMDSPLHF.

This clonotype was seen a few times. This chain links TRBV7-2 with TRBJ2-7; TRBD1 matches 8 bases. The CDR3 has 16 residues. Germline V gene lookup returns CDR1 SGHTA and CDR2 FQGNSA. Losses at the gene ends were 0 bases for V and 3 bases for J; bases not matched to a gene: 7. CDR3 in amino acids: CASSLALGQGYYEQYF. The CDR3 DNA sequence: TGTGCCAGCAGCTTAGCGCTTGGACAGGGCTACTACGAGCAGTACTTC.

This clonotype has only a few counts. This chain uses TRBV5-6 with TRBJ1-5; tentative D call: TRBD1 (5 bases). There are 16 residues in the CDR3. From germline, CDR1 is SGHDT and CDR2 YYEEEE. V gave up 0 bases and J gave up 1 base, with 11 bases separating them. The CDR3 reads CASSLGGAASNQPQHF. The CDR3 DNA is TGTGCCAGCAGCTTGGGAGGGGCGGCGAGCAATCAGCCCCAGCATTTT.

This clonotype occurred many times. In DNA, the CDR3 is TGTGCCAGCAGCCCCGGGGCAGGGCAGCATTACGAGCAGTACTTC. Protein: CASSPGAGQHYEQYF. V is TRBV7-9 and J is TRBJ2-7; D assignment may be TRBD1 or TRBD2 (5 bases each). The CDR3 contains 15 residues. The V and J ends lost 5 bases and 4 bases respectively, with 18 bases between them. CDR1 SEHNR and CDR2 FQNEAQ come from the germline V gene (reference sequence).

This clonotype was picked up a small number of times. The rearrangement joins TRBV12-3 or TRBV12-4 to TRBJ2-5; TRBD2 matches at 8 bases. V lost 3 bases to trimming and J lost 2 bases; unmatched junction nucleotides: 5. This CDR3 has 15 amino acids. This chain's CDR3 is CASSFERGRQETQYF. CDR3 bases: TGTGCCAGCAGTTTTGAGCGGGGGAGGCAAGAGACCCAGTACTTC.

The chain is built from TRBV6-5 and TRBJ1-1, with 7 positions matching TRBD1. This CDR3 has 16 residues. The germline V gene has CDR1 MNHEY and CDR2 SVGAGI. V shed 4 bases and J 1 base; nucleotides not matched to a gene: 9. The CDR3 DNA is TGTGCCAGCAGTTTTCCCAGGACAGGATCGAACACTGAAGCTTTCTTT. Its translation: CASSFPRTGSNTEAFF.

The chain employs TRBV5-1 and TRBJ2-1, with 12 bases fitting TRBD2. From germline, CDR1 is SGHRS and CDR2 YFSETQ. The CDR3 sequence is 16 residues long. Unmatched junction bases numbered 9, after V lost 4 bases and J lost 7 bases. The CDR3 loop is CASSLTSGGPQNEQFF. Here the CDR3 DNA reads TGCGCCAGCAGCCTTACTAGCGGGGGGCCGCAAAATGAGCAGTTCTTC.

The chain joins TRBV4-2 to TRBJ1-5, with D possibly matching TRBD1 (6 bases). Germline CDR1 is LGHNA and CDR2 is YNFKEQ. Trimming removed 0 bases from V and 5 bases from J, with 17 bases in between. The CDR3 loop spans 17 amino acids. CDR3 sequence reads: CASSQDSPTHRDQPQHF. Written as DNA, the CDR3 is TGTGCCAGCAGCCAAGATTCACCGACACACAGGGATCAGCCCCAGCATTTT.

This chain joins TRBV6-5 and TRBJ1-5, with 7 positions matching TRBD1. The CDR3 is 14 residues long. The trim removed 5 bases at V and 4 bases at J, leaving 5 bases unmatched. CDR1 is MNHEY, CDR2 SVGAGI, per germline. The CDR3 loop reads CASSHGTANQPQHF. The CDR3 DNA reads as TGTGCCAGCAGTCACGGGACAGCTAATCAGCCCCAGCATTTT.

J is TRBJ2-5 and V is TRBV27, with TRBD1 as a possible D gene (6 bases). Germline V CDR1 and CDR2: MNHEY, SMNVEV (reference sequence). Trimming removed 6 bases at V and 2 bases at J, with 19 bases between. The CDR3 totals 16 residues. The CDR3, as DNA: TGTGCCAGCAGCAAAGGTATATCCAGGGGTCAAGAGACCCAGTACTTC. It encodes CASSKGISRGQETQYF.